The clone carrying this TCR beta chain was recorded at least ten times. The data belong to a study of T cells in Graves' hyperthyroidism and ophthalmopathy. Amplification of TCR beta CDR3 regions used RNA as the template. The TCR CDR3 was amplified in a first-round RT-PCR using the HTBI primer set. TCRdb re-called the multiplex PCR reads with MiXCR, one entry per CDR3 protein. The sample contains about 410,000 distinct CDR3 sequences, more than 14% of which appear only once. CDR3 length: 14 residues. Trimming stripped 3 bases from V and 1 base from J, with 10 bases between. The germline V gene has CDR1 SGHAT and CDR2 FQNNGV. 10 ml fresh peripheral blood yielded the PBMCs.

The sequencing sample was made of blood. The clonotype comes from a woman aged 25 to 39 with Graves' ophthalmopathy. This chain uses TRBV11-2 with TRBJ2-7, with D tentatively TRBD1 (6 bases). The CDR3 region is CASSFAGQSYEQYF. The CDR3 bases are TGTGCCAGCAGCTTTGCCGGACAGTCCTACGAGCAGTACTTC.